Below are 3 T cell receptor beta chains sequenced from a single sample in a study of T cells after posttransplantation cyclophosphamide. Using immunoSEQ multiplex PCR, the repertoire was profiled, and TCRdb retains in-frame clones only, with some absent. The data list tens of thousands of clones, none observed once; approximately 2% falls to the top ten. The sequencing sample was made of PBMCs. These receptors all stem from a man aged 35 to 55 in good health, CMV-negative, and a related stem cell transplant donor.

In its sample, this clone was seen many times. The J gene is TRBJ1-4, the V gene TRBV6-6; 12 nucleotides match TRBD1. After removal of 7 bases from V and 8 bases from J, the junction contained 5 bases not matched to a gene. There are 14 residues in the CDR3. Germline CDR1 MNHNY, CDR2 SVGAGI (reference sequence). Here the CDR3 DNA reads TGTGCCAGCAAAACCGGGACAGGGGGCGAAAAACTGTTTTTT. This sequence encodes CASKTGTGGEKLFF.

This clone was detected a few times. The CDR3 bases are TGTGCCAGCAGTGAAGCCCCTAGCTATGGCTACACCTTC. This sequence encodes CASSEAPSYGYTF. This sequence joins TRBV6-1 and TRBJ1-2; D uncertain. The ends were cut back, 0 bases at V and 4 bases at J, with 6 bases in the middle. The CDR3 length is 13 residues. Per germline, CDR1 MNHNS and CDR2 SASEGT.

This clone was recorded many times. V gene TRBV11-1 combines with J gene TRBJ2-5; D unresolved. From germline, CDR1 is SGHAT and CDR2 FQDESV (reference sequence). V was trimmed by 5 bases and J by 5 bases, leaving 21 bases between them. The CDR3 runs 16 residues. CDR3 loop: CASSPQSFFIGETQYF. In DNA form, the CDR3 reads TGTGCCAGCAGCCCCCAGAGTTTTTTTATCGGGGAGACCCAGTACTTC.